These 20 T cell receptor beta chains came from one sample sequenced in a study of cytomegalovirus exposure and HLA in healthy donors. Primers included in the PCR were 60 Vbeta and 13 Jbeta primers. The assay was immunoSEQ multiplex PCR, and TCRdb's table has in-frame clones only and misses some. The sample is made up of about 30,000 clones, and the top ten hold 4.8% of it. The sample was PBMCs. These receptors originate from a female donor in good health and CMV-seronegative.

V is TRBV11-2 and J is TRBJ1-4, with TRBD1 matching over 8 bases. This CDR3 comprises 14 residues. V shed 4 bases and J 7 bases; nucleotides not matched to a gene: 5. Germline CDR1 is SGHAT and CDR2 is FQNNGV. CDR3 loop: CASSSQGAPEKLFF. The CDR3 DNA follows: TGTGCCAGCAGCTCGCAGGGGGCCCCTGAAAAACTGTTTTTT.

The chain carries TRBV11-2 and TRBJ2-3, with 7 nucleotides matching TRBD2. The CDR3 is 18 residues long. Germline CDR1 reads SGHAT; CDR2 reads FQNNGV. Germline trimming cut 0 bases from V and 2 bases from J; bases unmatched to any gene: 11. The DNA for the CDR3 is TGTGCCAGCAGCTTAGAGCTGGGAGGGCTAGCGGTCACAGATACGCAGTATTTT. Its protein is CASSLELGGLAVTDTQYF.

V usage is TRBV4-3 and J usage is TRBJ1-3; no clear D. Trimming took off 0 bases at V and 2 bases at J, with 14 bases between the two ends. Germline CDR1 is LGHNA and CDR2 is YSLEER. This CDR3 contains 17 residues. Here the CDR3 DNA reads TGCGCCAGCAGCCAAGAGGCGGCGGCAGTAGCTGGAAACACCATATATTTT. It translates to CASSQEAAAVAGNTIYF.

The J gene is TRBJ1-6, the V gene TRBV19; TRBD1 is a possible D gene (5 bases). Per the germline V gene, CDR1 is LNHDA and CDR2 is SQIVND (reference sequence). The V gene lost 3 bases and the J gene lost 7 bases, with 13 bases spanning the gap. This CDR3 is 15 amino acids long. CDR3 sequence: CASSIEEGSNSPLHF. In DNA form, the CDR3 reads TGTGCCAGTAGTATCGAGGAGGGGTCGAATTCACCCCTCCACTTT.

This rearrangement joins TRBV6-6 to TRBJ2-7; D perhaps matches TRBD1 (6 bases). V shed 2 bases and J shed 3 bases, with 17 bases lying between them. The CDR3 length is 16 residues. Germline CDR1 and CDR2: MNHNY and SVGAGI (reference sequence). The CDR3: CASSYPWEGGNYEQYF. As DNA, the CDR3 is TGTGCCAGCAGTTACCCCTGGGAAGGGGGTAACTACGAGCAGTACTTC.

This rearrangement joins TRBV5-5 to TRBJ1-5; D is uncertain. The V end was cut by 0 bases, the J end by 6 bases, with 13 bases between. CDR3 size: 15 residues. Per the germline V gene, CDR1 is SGHKS and CDR2 is YYEKEE (reference sequence). CDR3 sequence reads: CASSLVHGFGQPQHF. The CDR3 DNA reads as TGTGCCAGCAGCTTGGTTCACGGGTTCGGTCAGCCCCAGCATTTT.

This chain joins TRBV6-6 and TRBJ1-2, with 9 bases fitting TRBD1. The CDR3 has 13 amino acids. After removal of 6 bases from V and 5 bases from J, the junction contained 4 bases not matched to a gene. Germline V lookup: CDR1 MNHNY, CDR2 SVGAGI (reference sequence). For the CDR3, the DNA is TGTGCCAGCAGCCTACAGGGGGCTTATGGCTACACCTTC. The encoded protein is CASSLQGAYGYTF.

The V call is TRBV6-4, the J call TRBJ2-4; weak D call: TRBD1 (5 bases). Trimming took off 2 bases at V and 8 bases at J, with 13 bases between the two ends. Germline CDR1 reads MRHNA; CDR2 reads SNTAGT. CDR3 length: 14 amino acids. CDR3 sequence: CASSDTSGPHIQYF. DNA of the CDR3: TGTGCCAGCAGTGACACGTCAGGGCCTCACATTCAGTACTTC.

The V and J genes are TRBV9 and TRBJ1-4; possible D gene TRBD1, 5 bases. The CDR3 contains 15 residues. V gave up 0 bases and J gave up 3 bases, with 9 bases separating them. Per the germline V gene, CDR1 is SGDLS and CDR2 is YYNGEE. The CDR3 loop is CASSVDGQPNEKLFF. The CDR3 region has the DNA TGTGCCAGCAGCGTAGATGGACAACCTAATGAAAAACTGTTTTTT. Full variable domain (missing parts from reference TRBV9 and TRBJ1-4): DSGVTQTPKHLITATGQRVTLRCSPRSGDLSVYWYQQSLDQGLQFLIQYYNGEERAKGNILERFSAQQFPDLHSELNLSSLELGDSALYFCASSVDGQPNEKLFFGSGTQLSVL.

V and J are TRBV7-6 and TRBJ1-2; perhaps TRBD1 as D (5 bases). The germline V and J ends were trimmed by 2 bases and 8 bases, with 12 bases remaining between them. The length of the CDR3 is 13 residues. Germline CDR1 and CDR2: SGHVS and FNYEAQ. The CDR3 protein is CASSLQGREGYTF. The CDR3 DNA reads as TGTGCCAGCAGCTTACAGGGAAGAGAGGGCTACACCTTC.

The chain combines TRBV5-6 with TRBJ2-3; D is possibly TRBD1 (6 bases). Deletions cut 7 bases from V and 3 bases from J, with 12 bases between. The CDR3 has 13 amino acids. Germline lookup yields CDR1 SGHDT and CDR2 YYEEEE. The CDR3 spells CASYNRETDTQYF. The CDR3 DNA is TGTGCCAGCTATAACAGGGAAACAGATACGCAGTATTTT.

CDR3 sequence reads: CASSLTGGGGNTIYF. The DNA for the CDR3 is TGTGCCAGCAGCTTGACAGGGGGCGGTGGAAACACCATATATTTT. The chain combines TRBV7-2 with TRBJ1-3; the match to TRBD1 covers 10 bases. Trimming removed 3 bases from V and 3 bases from J; junction bases left unmatched: 2. Per the germline V gene, CDR1 is SGHTA and CDR2 is FQGNSA. The CDR3 runs to 15 residues.

V gene TRBV6-4 combines with J gene TRBJ2-3; a possible D gene is TRBD2 (6 bases). This CDR3 is built from 17 residues. Germline CDR1 is MRHNA and CDR2 is SNTAGT. Between the trimmed V and J ends, which lost 4 bases and 1 base, there was a span of 18 bases. The CDR3 DNA is TGTGCCAGCAGTGCTAGCGTCTTCTCGAGGGGCACAGATACGCAGTATTTT. Encoded protein: CASSASVFSRGTDTQYF.

This rearrangement joins TRBV28 to TRBJ2-5; TRBD2 matches 9 bases. Looked up from germline, CDR1 is MDHEN and CDR2 is SYDVKM. V trimming: 10 bases; J trimming: 0 bases; junction bases outside the gene matches: 3. There are 13 residues in the CDR3. The chain's CDR3 is CAIASGDQETQYF. In DNA form, the CDR3 reads TGTGCCATCGCTAGCGGGGACCAAGAGACCCAGTACTTC.

The rearrangement uses TRBV5-1 and TRBJ2-7, with 9 bases that match TRBD1. The CDR3 extends over 14 amino acids. V shed 0 bases, J shed 6 bases, and the junction held 4 bases outside the gene matches. From germline, CDR1 is SGHRS and CDR2 YFSETQ. The CDR3 DNA is TGCGCCAGCAGCTTGGACAGGGGGCGAGGCGAGCAGTACTTC. This encodes CASSLDRGRGEQYF.

The rearrangement uses TRBV28 and TRBJ1-1; unclear D gene. Looked up from germline, CDR1 is MDHEN and CDR2 is SYDVKM. V lost 4 bases and J 4 bases, leaving 16 bases between the germline ends. The CDR3 is 15 residues long. The CDR3: CASSSEREGGTEAFF. As DNA, the CDR3 is TGTGCCAGCAGTTCGGAAAGGGAGGGTGGCACTGAAGCTTTCTTT.

V and J are TRBV19 and TRBJ1-5, with TRBD1 matching over 7 bases. The CDR3 spans 15 residues. Germline CDR1 reads LNHDA; CDR2 reads SQIVND (reference sequence). With 5 bases clipped from V and 7 bases from J, the junction kept 11 bases outside the gene matches. For the CDR3, the DNA is TGTGCCAGTAGTCCCCCGGCAGGGGGAAACCAGCCCCAGCATTTT. This codes for CASSPPAGGNQPQHF.

The chain joins TRBV5-4 to TRBJ2-7, with D perhaps TRBD2 (6 bases). The V gene lost 6 bases and the J gene lost 2 bases, with 15 bases spanning the gap. Germline CDR1 SGHNT, CDR2 YYREEE (reference sequence). The CDR3 runs to 14 residues. The CDR3 coding sequence is TGTGCCAGCACCCTTTGGGGGGTCGCCTACGAGCAGTACTTC. Its translation is CASTLWGVAYEQYF.

The rearrangement links TRBV18 to TRBJ1-1; tentatively, D is TRBD1 (6 bases). The CDR3 is made up of 14 amino acids. Germline V gives CDR1 KGHSH, CDR2 LQKENI. V lost 5 bases, J lost 1 base, and 11 bases lay in between. CDR3 DNA sequence: TGTGCCAGCTCAGTACAGGGCGCGAACACTGAAGCTTTCTTT. This gives the protein CASSVQGANTEAFF.

CDR3 sequence: CASSQQGLGKNIQYF. The CDR3 coding sequence is TGTGCCAGCAGCCAACAGGGGTTGGGCAAAAACATTCAGTACTTC. This chain links TRBV11-1 with TRBJ2-4; 7 positions match TRBD1. V was pared by 5 bases and J by 3 bases, with 7 bases of the junction left unmatched. The CDR3 has 15 residues. Germline lookup yields CDR1 SGHAT and CDR2 FQDESV (reference sequence).